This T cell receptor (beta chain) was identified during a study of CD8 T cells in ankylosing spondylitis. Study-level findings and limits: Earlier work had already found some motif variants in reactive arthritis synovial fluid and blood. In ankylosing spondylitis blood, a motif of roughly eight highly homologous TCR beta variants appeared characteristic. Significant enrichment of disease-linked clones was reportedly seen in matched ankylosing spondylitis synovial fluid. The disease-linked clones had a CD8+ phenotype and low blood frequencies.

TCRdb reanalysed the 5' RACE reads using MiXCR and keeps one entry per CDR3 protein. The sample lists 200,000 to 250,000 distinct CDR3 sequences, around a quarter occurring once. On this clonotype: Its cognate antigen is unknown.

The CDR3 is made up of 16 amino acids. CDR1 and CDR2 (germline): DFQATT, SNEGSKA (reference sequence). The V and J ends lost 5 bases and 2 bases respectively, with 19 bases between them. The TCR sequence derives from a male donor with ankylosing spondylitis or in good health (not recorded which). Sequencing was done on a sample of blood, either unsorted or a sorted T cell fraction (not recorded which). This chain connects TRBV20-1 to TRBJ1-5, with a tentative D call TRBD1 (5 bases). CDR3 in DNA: TGCAGTGCTCCTGGGGTGGGGGGAACGGGCAATCAGCCCCAGCATTTT. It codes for CSAPGVGGTGNQPQHF.